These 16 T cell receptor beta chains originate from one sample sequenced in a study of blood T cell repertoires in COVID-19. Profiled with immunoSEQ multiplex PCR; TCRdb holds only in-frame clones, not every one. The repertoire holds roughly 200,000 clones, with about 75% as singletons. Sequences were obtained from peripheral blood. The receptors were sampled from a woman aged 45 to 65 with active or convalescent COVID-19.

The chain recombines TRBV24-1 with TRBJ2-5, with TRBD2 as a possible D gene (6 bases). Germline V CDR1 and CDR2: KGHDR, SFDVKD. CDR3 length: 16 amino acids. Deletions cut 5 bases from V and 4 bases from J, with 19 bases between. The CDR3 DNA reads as TGTGCCACCAGTGGGACGCTGGAGGGAAGCGGAGAGACCCAGTACTTC. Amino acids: CATSGTLEGSGETQYF.

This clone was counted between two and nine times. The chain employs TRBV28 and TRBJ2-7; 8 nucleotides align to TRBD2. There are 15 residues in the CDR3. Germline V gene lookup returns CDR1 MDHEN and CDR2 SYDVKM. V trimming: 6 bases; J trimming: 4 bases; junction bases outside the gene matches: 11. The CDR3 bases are TGTGCCAGCAGATCCCCGAGCGGGAGACTTTACGAGCAGTACTTC. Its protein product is CASRSPSGRLYEQYF.

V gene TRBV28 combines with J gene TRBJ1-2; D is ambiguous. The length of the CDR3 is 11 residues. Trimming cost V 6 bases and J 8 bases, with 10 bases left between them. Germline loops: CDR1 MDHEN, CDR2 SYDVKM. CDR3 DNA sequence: TGTGCCAGCAGCTTACAGCGGGGCTACACCTTC. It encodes CASSLQRGYTF.

CDR3 sequence reads: CASSTQGARAANEKLFF. The CDR3 DNA reads as TGTGCCAGTAGTACACAGGGGGCGCGGGCGGCAAATGAAAAACTGTTTTTT. This sequence joins TRBV19 and TRBJ1-4; 9 nucleotides agree with TRBD1. V shed 4 bases, J shed 5 bases, and the junction held 11 bases outside the gene matches. This CDR3 has 17 amino acids. Germline V CDR1 and CDR2: LNHDA, SQIVND (reference sequence).

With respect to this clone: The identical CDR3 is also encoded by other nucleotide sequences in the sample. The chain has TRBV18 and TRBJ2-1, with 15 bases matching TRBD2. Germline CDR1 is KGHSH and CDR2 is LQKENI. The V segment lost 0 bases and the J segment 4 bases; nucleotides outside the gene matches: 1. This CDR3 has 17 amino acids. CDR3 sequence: CASSPPGLAGGYNEQFF. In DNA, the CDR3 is TGTGCCAGCTCACCACCGGGACTAGCGGGAGGTTACAATGAGCAGTTCTTC.

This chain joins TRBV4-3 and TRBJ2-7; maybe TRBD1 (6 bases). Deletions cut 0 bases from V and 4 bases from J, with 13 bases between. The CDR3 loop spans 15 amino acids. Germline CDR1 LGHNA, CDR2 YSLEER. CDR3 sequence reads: CASSQDRGLGYEQYF. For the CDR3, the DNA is TGCGCCAGCAGCCAAGACAGGGGTCTGGGATACGAGCAGTACTTC.

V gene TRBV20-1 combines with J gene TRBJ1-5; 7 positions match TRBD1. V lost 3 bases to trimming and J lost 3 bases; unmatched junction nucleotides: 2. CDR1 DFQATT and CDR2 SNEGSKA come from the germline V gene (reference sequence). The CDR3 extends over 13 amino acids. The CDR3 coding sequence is TGCAGTGCTAGTGGGACAGACAATCAGCCCCAGCATTTT. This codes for CSASGTDNQPQHF.

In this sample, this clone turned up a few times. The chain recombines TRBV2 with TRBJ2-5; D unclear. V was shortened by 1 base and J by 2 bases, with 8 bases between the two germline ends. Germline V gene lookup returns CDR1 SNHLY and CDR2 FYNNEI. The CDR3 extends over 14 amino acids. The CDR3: CASSEERSQETQYF. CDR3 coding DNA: TGTGCCAGCAGTGAAGAACGGTCTCAAGAGACCCAGTACTTC. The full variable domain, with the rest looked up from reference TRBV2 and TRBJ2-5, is EPEVTQTPSHQVTQMGQEVILRCVPISNHLYFYWYRQILGQKVEFLVSFYNNEISEKSEIFDDQFSVERPDGSNFTLKIRSTKLEDSAMYFCASSEERSQETQYFGPGTRLLVL.

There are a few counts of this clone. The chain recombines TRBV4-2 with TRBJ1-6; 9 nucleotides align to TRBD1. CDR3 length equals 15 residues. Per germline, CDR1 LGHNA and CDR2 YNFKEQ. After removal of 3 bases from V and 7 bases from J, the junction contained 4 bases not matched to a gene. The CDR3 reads CASSHPGQGNSPLHF. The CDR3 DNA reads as TGTGCCAGCAGCCACCCCGGACAGGGGAATTCACCCCTCCACTTT.

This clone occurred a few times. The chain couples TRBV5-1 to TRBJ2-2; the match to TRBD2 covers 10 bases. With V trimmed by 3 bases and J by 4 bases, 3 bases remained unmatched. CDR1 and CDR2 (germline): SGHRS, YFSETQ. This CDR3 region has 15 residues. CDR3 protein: CASSSSGRVTGELFF. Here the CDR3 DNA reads TGCGCCAGCAGCTCAAGCGGGAGGGTCACCGGGGAGCTGTTTTTT.

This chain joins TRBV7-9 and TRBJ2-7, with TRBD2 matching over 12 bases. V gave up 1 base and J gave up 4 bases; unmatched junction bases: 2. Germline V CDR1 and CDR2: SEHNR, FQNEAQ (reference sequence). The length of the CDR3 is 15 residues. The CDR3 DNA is TGTGCCAGCAGCTTAGGCCTAGCGGGAGGGTACGAGCAGTACTTC. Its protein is CASSLGLAGGYEQYF.

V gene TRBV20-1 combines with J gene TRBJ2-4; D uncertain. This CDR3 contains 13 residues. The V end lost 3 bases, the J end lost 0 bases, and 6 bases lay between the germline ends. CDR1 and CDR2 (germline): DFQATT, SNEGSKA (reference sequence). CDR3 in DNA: TGCAGTGCTAGTGACCTAGCCAAAAACATTCAGTACTTC. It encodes CSASDLAKNIQYF.

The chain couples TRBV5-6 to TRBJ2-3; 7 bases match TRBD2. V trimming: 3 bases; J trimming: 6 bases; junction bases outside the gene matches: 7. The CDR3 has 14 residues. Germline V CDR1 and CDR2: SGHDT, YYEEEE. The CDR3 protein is CASSSWTRPDTQYF. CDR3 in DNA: TGTGCCAGCAGCTCCTGGACTAGACCTGATACGCAGTATTTT.

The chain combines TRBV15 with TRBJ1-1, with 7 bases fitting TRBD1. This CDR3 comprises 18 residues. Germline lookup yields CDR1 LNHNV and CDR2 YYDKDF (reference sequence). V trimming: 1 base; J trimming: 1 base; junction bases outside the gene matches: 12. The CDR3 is CATSRGDGQDSWNTEAFF. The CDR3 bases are TGTGCCACCAGCAGAGGGGACGGACAGGACAGTTGGAACACTGAAGCTTTCTTT.

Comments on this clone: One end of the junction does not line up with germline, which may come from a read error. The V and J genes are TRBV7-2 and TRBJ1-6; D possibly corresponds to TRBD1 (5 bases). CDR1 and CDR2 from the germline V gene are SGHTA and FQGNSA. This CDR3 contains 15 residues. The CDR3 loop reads CASSTTGVQGSSLHF. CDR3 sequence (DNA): TGTGCCAGCAGCACCACGGGGGTTCAGGGTTCATCCCTCCACTTT. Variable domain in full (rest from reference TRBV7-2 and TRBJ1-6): GAGVSQSPSNKVTEKGKDVELRCDPISGHTALYWYRQSLGQGLEFLIYFQGNSAPDKSGLPSDRFSAERTGGSVSTLTIQRTQQEDSAVYLCASSTTGVQGSSLHFGNGTRLTVT.

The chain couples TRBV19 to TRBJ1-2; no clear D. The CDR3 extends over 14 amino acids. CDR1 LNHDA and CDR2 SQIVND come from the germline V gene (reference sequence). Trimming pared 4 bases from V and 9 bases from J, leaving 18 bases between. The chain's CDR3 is CASSTRGAGVSYTF. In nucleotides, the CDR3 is TGTGCCAGTAGTACCCGGGGAGCGGGAGTAAGCTACACCTTC.